This T cell receptor beta chain appears in the sequencing data of a study of T cell responses to AZD1222 COVID-19 vaccine. Study-wide background: Analyses pooled second doses at about 4 or about 12 weeks. Overall study results and limits: Among the donors, most were white British and more were female, and clonal diversity was possibly underestimated.

Assay: immunoSEQ multiplex PCR; the TCRdb copy retains only in-frame clones and omits some. The sample holds about 110,000 clones, 70% to 90% seen once. Remarks on this clone: Antigen unknown.

Germline V lookup: CDR1 SGHTA, CDR2 FQGNSA. Trimming removed 5 bases from V and 3 bases from J; junction bases left unmatched: 10. This CDR3 region has 15 residues. J is TRBJ2-7 and V is TRBV7-2; 7 bases are a match to TRBD2. Here the sequenced sample was peripheral blood, taken on day 0 of AZD1222 vaccination. This receptor was obtained from an adult in good health. The CDR3 region is CASSPQSGGVYEQYF. The CDR3 DNA follows: TGTGCCAGCAGCCCACAGTCGGGGGGAGTCTACGAGCAGTACTTC. Full variable domain (rest looked up from reference TRBV7-2 and TRBJ2-7): GAGVSQSPSNKVTEKGKDVELRCDPISGHTALYWYRQSLGQGLEFLIYFQGNSAPDKSGLPSDRFSAERTGGSVSTLTIQRTQQEDSAVYLCASSPQSGGVYEQYFGPGTRLTVT.